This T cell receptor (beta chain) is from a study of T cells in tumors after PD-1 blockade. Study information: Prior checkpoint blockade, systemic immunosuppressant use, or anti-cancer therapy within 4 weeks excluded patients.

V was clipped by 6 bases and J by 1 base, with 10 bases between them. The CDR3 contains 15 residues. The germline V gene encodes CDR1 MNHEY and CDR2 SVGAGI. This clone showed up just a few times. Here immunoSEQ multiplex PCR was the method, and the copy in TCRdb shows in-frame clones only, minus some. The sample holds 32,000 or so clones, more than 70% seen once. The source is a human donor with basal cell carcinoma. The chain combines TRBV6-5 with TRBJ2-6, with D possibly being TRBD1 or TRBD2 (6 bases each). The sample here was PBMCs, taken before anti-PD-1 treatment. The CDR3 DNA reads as TGTGCCAGCAGAGGAGGGGGATCTGGGGCCAACGTCCTGACTTTC. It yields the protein CASRGGGSGANVLTF.